This entry features one TCR beta chain sequence. The source of the sample is a study of T cell changes during pregnancy in multiple sclerosis. The V gene end was trimmed by 4 bases and the J gene end by 0 bases; junction bases not matched to a gene: 3. The CDR3 covers 15 residues. CDR1 is KGHSH and CDR2 is LQKENI in the germline V gene. This table comes from immunoSEQ multiplex PCR, and its TCRdb copy is limited to in-frame clones, with some not included. The table shows some 110,000 clones, with around 90% occurring only once. The J gene is TRBJ1-3, the V gene TRBV18; TRBD1 agrees at 7 bases. The TCR comes from a female donor with multiple sclerosis, enrolled in a pregnancy study. This material consisted of peripheral blood, taken before pregnancy. CDR3 bases: TGTGCCAGCTCACTTACAGGGGACTCTGGAAACACCATATATTTT. This translates into CASSLTGDSGNTIYF.